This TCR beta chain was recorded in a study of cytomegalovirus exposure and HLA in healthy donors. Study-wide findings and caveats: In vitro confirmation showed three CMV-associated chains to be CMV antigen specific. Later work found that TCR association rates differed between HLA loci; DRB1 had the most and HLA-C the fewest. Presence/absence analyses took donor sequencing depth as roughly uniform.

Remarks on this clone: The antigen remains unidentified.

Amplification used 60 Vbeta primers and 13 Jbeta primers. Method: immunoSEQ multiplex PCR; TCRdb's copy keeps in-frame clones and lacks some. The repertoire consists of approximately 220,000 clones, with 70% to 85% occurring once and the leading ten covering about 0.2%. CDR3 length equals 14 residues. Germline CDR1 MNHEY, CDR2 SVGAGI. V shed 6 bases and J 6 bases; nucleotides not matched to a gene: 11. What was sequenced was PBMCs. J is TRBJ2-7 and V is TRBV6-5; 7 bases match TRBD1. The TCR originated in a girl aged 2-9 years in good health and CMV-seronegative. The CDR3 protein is CASRLYPTGIEQYF. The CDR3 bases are TGTGCCAGCAGATTGTACCCGACAGGGATCGAGCAGTACTTC.